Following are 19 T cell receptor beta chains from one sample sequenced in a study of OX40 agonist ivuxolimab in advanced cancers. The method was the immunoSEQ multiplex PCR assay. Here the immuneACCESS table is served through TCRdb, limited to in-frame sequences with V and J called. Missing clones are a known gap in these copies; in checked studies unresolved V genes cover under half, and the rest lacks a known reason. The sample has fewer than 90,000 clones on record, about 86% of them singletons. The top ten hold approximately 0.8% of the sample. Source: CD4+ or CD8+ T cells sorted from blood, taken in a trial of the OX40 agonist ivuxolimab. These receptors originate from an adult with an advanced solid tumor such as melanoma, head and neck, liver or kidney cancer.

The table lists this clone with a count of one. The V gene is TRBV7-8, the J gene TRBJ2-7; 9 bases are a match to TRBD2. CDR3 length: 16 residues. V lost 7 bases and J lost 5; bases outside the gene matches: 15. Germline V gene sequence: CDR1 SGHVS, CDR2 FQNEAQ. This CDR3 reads CASTYLWAGGPNEQYF. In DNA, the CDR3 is TGTGCCAGCACCTATCTTTGGGCGGGAGGGCCAAACGAGCAGTACTTC.

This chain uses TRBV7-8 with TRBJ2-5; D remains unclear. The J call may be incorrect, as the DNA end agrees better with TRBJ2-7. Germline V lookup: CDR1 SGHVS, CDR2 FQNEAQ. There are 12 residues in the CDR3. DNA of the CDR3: TGTGCCAGCAGCTCCCGGTCCTACGAGCAGTACTTC. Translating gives CASSSRSYEQYF.

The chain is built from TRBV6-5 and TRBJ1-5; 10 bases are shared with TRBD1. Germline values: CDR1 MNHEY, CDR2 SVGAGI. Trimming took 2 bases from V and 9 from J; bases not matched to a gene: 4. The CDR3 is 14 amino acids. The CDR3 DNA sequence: TGTGCCAGCAGTTACAGACAGGGGGCCCGGCCCCAGCATTTT. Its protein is CASSYRQGARPQHF.

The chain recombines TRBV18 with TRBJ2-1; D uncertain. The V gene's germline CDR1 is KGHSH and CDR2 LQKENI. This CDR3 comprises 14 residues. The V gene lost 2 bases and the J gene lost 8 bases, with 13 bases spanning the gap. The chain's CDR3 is CASSPSRATDEQFF. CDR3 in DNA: TGTGCCAGCTCACCAAGTCGAGCAACCGATGAGCAGTTCTTC.

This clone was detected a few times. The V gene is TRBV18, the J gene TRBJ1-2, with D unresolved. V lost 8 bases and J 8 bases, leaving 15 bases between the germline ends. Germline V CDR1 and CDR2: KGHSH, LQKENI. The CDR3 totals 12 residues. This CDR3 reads CASDNSAGGYTF. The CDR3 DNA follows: TGTGCCAGCGACAACAGTGCCGGGGGCTACACCTTC.

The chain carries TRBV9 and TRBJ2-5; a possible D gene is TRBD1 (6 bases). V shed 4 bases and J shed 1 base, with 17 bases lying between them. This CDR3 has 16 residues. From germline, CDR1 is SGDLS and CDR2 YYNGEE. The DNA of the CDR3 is TGTGCCAGCAGCTCAGAGGCCGGACAGCTCCAAGAGACCCAGTACTTC. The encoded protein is CASSSEAGQLQETQYF.

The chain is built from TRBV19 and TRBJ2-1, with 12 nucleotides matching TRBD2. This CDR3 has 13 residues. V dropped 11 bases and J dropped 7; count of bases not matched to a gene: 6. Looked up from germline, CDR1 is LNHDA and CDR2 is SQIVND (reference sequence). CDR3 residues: CAAGLAGRNEQFF. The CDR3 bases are TGTGCCGCGGGACTAGCGGGTAGGAATGAGCAGTTCTTC.

DNA of the CDR3: TGTGCCAGCAGCCCAGTCACGCGGGCCGGGGAGCTGTTTTTT. It specifies CASSPVTRAGELFF. The chain carries TRBV7-2 and TRBJ2-2; D may be TRBD2 (5 bases). Per germline, CDR1 SGHTA and CDR2 FQGNSA. With 5 bases removed from V and 6 bases from J, the gap between germline ends came to 13 bases. This CDR3 region has 14 residues.

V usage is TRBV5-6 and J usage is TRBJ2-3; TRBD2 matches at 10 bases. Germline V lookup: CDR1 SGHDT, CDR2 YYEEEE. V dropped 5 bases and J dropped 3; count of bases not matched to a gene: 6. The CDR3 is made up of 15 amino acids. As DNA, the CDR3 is TGTGCCAGCAGTCTACCGGGACTAGCGACAGATACGCAGTATTTT. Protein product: CASSLPGLATDTQYF.

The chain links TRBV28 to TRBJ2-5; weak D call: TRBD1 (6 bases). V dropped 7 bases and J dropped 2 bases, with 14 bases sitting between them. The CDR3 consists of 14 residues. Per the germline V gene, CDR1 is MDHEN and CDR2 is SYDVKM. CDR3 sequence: CASTRTEQQETQYF. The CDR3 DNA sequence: TGTGCCAGCACCCGGACAGAGCAACAAGAGACCCAGTACTTC.

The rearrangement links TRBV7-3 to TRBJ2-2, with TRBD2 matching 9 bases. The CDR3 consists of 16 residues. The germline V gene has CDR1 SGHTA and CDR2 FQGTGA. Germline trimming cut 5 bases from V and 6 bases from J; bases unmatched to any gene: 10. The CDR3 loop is CASSPRAGGFSGELFF. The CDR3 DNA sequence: TGTGCCAGCAGCCCACGAGCGGGAGGTTTTTCCGGGGAGCTGTTTTTT.

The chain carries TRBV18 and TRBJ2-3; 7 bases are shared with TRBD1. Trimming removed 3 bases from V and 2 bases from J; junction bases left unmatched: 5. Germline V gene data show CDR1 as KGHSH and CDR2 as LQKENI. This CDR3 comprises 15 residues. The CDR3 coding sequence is TGTGCCAGCTCACCGAGGGACAGAGACACAGATACGCAGTATTTT. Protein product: CASSPRDRDTDTQYF.

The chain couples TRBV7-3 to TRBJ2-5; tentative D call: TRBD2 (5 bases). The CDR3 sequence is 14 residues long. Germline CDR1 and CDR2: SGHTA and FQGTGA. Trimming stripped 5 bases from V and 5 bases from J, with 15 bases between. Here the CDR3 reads CASSPQPSGETQYF. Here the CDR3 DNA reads TGTGCCAGCAGCCCCCAACCTTCGGGGGAGACCCAGTACTTC.

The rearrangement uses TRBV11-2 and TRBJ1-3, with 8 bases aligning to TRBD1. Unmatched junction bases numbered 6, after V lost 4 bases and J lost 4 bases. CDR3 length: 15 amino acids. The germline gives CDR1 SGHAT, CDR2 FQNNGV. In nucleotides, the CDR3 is TGTGCCAGCAGCTCCTTCAGGGGGCGAGGAAACACCATATATTTT. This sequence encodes CASSSFRGRGNTIYF.

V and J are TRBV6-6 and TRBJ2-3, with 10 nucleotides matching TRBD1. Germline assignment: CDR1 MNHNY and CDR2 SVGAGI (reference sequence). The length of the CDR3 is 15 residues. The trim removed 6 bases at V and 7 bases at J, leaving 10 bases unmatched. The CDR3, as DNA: TGTGCCAGCAGAGCGGGACAGGGGCTTTACAATACGCAGTATTTT. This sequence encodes CASRAGQGLYNTQYF.

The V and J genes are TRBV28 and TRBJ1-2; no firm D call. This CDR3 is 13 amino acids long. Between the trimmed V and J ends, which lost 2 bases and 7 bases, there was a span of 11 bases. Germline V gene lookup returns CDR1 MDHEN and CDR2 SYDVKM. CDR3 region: CASSLGGSRGYTF. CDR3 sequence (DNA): TGTGCCAGCAGTTTAGGAGGGTCTCGTGGCTACACCTTC.

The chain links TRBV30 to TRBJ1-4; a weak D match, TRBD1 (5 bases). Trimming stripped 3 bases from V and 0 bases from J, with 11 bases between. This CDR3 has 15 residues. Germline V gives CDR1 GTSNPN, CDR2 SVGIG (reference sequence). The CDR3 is CAWSPPTATNEKLFF. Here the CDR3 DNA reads TGTGCCTGGAGCCCCCCGACAGCAACTAATGAAAAACTGTTTTTT.

This CDR3 reads CASTRLARSYNEQFF. CDR3 nucleotide sequence: TGTGCCAGTACTCGACTAGCCAGATCCTACAATGAGCAGTTCTTC. The V and J genes are TRBV19 and TRBJ2-1; 7 positions agree with TRBD2. This CDR3 comprises 15 residues. Germline CDR1 LNHDA, CDR2 SQIVND (reference sequence). V dropped 7 bases and J dropped 1; count of bases not matched to a gene: 7.

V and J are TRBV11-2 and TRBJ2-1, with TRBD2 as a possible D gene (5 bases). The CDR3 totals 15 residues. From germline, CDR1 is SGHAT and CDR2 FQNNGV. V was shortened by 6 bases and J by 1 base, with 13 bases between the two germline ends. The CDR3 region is CASSLSGASYNEQFF. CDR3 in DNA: TGTGCCAGCAGTTTAAGCGGTGCTTCCTACAATGAGCAGTTCTTC.